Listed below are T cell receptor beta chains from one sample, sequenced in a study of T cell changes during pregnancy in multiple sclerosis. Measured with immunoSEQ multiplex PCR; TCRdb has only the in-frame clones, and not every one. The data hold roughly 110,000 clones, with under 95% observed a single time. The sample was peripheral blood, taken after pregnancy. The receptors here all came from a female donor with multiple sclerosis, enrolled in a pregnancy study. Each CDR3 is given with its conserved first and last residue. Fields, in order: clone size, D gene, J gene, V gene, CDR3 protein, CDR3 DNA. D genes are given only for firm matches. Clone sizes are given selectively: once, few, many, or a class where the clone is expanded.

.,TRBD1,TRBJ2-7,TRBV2,CASSAPGQGPYEQYF,TGTGCCAGCAGTGCTCCGGGACAGGGCCCCTACGAGCAGTACTTC
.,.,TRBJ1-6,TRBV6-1,CASSEALDSYNSPLHF,TGTGCCAGCAGTGAAGCGTTGGACAGCTATAATTCACCCCTCCACTTT
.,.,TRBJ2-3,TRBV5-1,CASSLDRGTDTQYF,TGCGCCAGCAGCTTGGACAGGGGCACAGATACGCAGTATTTT
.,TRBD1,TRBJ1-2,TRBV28,CASSQTGGSYGYTF,TGTGCCAGCAGCCAGACAGGGGGCAGTTATGGCTACACCTTC
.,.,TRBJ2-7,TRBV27,CASSSDSYLSYEQYF,TGTGCCAGCAGTTCGGACAGCTACCTCTCCTACGAGCAGTACTTC
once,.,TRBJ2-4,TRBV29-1,CSVEGGTLAKNIQYF,TGCAGCGTTGAAGGGGGGACATTAGCCAAAAACATTCAGTACTTC
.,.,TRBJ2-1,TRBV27,CASSFSPPNEQFF,TGTGCCAGCAGTTTTTCTCCCCCCAATGAGCAGTTCTTC
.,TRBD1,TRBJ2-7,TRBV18,CASSSGTGAYEQYF,TGTGCCAGCTCTTCCGGGACAGGGGCCTACGAGCAGTACTTC
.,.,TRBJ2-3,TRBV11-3,CASSPGLEADTQYF,TGTGCCAGCAGCCCAGGGTTAGAAGCAGATACGCAGTATTTT
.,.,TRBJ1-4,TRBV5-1,CASSLASTGNEKLFF,TGCGCCAGCAGCTTGGCCAGTACAGGAAACGAAAAACTGTTTTTT
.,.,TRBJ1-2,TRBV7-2,CASSTKGRGNGYTF,TGTGCCAGCAGCACCAAGGGACGGGGGAATGGCTACACCTTC
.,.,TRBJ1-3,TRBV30,CASGQSGNTIYF,TGTGCCTCAGGACAGTCTGGAAACACCATATATTTT
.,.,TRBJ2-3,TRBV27,CASHPGLWADTQYF,TGTGCCAGCCACCCGGGACTCTGGGCAGATACGCAGTATTTT
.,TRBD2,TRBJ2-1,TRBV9,CASSVQQTSGRGGEQFF,TGTGCCAGCAGCGTACAACAGACTAGCGGGAGGGGTGGTGAGCAGTTCTTC
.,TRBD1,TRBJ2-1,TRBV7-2,CASTPDRGRGNEQFF,TGTGCCAGCACCCCGGACAGGGGGCGCGGAAATGAGCAGTTCTTC
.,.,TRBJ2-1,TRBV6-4,CASSDSVRGNEQFF,TGTGCCAGCAGTGACTCAGTCAGAGGCAATGAGCAGTTCTTC
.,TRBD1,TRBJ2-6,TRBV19,CASSPQGAGANVLTF,TGTGCCAGTAGTCCCCAGGGGGCTGGGGCCAACGTCCTGACTTTC
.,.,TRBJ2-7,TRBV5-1,CASSSEFRVGEQYF,TGCGCCAGCAGCTCGGAGTTCCGGGTGGGCGAGCAGTACTTC
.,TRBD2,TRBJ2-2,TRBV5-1,CASSLKREASLSNTGELFF,TGCGCCAGCAGCTTGAAGCGGGAGGCCTCCCTTTCGAACACCGGGGAGCTGTTTTTT
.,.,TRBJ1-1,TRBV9,CASSVAGDTEAFF,TGTGCCAGCAGCGTAGCAGGGGACACTGAAGCTTTCTTT
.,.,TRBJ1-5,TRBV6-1,CASIQDHNSNQPQHF,TGTGCCAGCATCCAGGATCATAATAGCAATCAGCCCCAGCATTTT
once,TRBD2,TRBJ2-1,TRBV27,CASSSAHHLAGSHNEQFF,TGTGCCAGCAGTTCCGCCCACCATCTAGCGGGGTCCCACAATGAGCAGTTCTTC
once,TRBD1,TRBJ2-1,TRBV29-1,CSVGGGLGNEQFF,TGCAGCGTTGGAGGGGGCCTGGGCAATGAGCAGTTCTTC
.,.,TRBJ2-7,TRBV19,CASSIVGGGLYEQYF,TGTGCCAGTAGTATCGTGGGGGGGGGCCTCTACGAGCAGTACTTC
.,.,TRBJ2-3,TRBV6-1,CASSVEFRTDTQYF,TGTGCCAGCAGTGTTGAGTTTCGCACAGATACGCAGTATTTT
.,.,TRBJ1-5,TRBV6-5,CASSYSPGVNQPQHF,TGTGCCAGCAGTTACTCCCCAGGGGTTAATCAGCCCCAGCATTTT
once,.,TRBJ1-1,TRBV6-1,CASSVGPNTEAFF,TGTGCCAGCAGTGTTGGCCCTAACACTGAAGCTTTCTTT
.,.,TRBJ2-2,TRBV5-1,CASSLAGQGSTGELFF,TGCGCCAGCAGCTTGGCAGGGCAGGGGAGCACCGGGGAGCTGTTTTTT
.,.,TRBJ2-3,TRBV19,CATSSADTQYF,TGTGCCACCTCGTCAGCAGATACGCAGTATTTT
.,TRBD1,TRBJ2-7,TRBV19,CASSRDRDLHEQYF,TGTGCCAGTAGTCGGGACAGGGATCTTCACGAGCAGTACTTC
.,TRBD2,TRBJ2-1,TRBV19,CASTQEGLAGRNEQFF,TGTGCCAGTACTCAAGAGGGACTAGCGGGACGGAATGAGCAGTTCTTC
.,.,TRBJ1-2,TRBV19,CASRVLGNYGYTF,TGTGCCAGTAGGGTACTCGGGAACTATGGCTACACCTTC
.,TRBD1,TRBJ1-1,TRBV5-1,CASRTGTENTEAFF,TGCGCCAGCAGGACCGGGACAGAGAACACTGAAGCTTTCTTT
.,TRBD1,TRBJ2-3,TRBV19,CASKTQGADTQYF,TGTGCCAGTAAAACACAGGGGGCAGATACGCAGTATTTT
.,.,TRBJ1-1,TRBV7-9,CASSPPPGATEAFF,TGTGCCAGCAGCCCCCCGCCAGGGGCCACTGAAGCTTTCTTT
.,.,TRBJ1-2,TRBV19,CASSTPRGARGTNYGYTF,TGTGCCAGTAGTACCCCTCGGGGGGCTAGAGGAACTAACTATGGCTACACCTTC
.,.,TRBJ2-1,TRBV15,CATSIDSARGNEQFF,TGTGCCACCAGCATCGACTCCGCGAGGGGGAATGAGCAGTTCTTC
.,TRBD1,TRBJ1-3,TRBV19,CASSIDPGDSTSGNTIYF,TGTGCCAGTAGTATAGATCCAGGGGACAGTACCTCTGGAAACACCATATATTTT
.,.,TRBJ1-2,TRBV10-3,CAISESPVVSYGYTF,TGTGCCATCAGTGAGTCTCCGGTGGTATCGTATGGCTACACCTTC
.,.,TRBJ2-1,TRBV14,CASSIAVSYNEQFF,TGTGCCAGCAGCATAGCGGTCTCCTACAATGAGCAGTTCTTC
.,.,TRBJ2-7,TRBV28,CASSLLRGASYEQYF,TGTGCCAGCAGTTTACTCCGGGGGGCTTCCTACGAGCAGTACTTC
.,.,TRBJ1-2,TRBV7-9,CASSLAGALGYTF,TGTGCCAGCAGCTTAGCAGGGGCCCTTGGCTACACCTTC
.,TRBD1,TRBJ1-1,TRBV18,CASSPSRDSEAFF,TGTGCCAGCTCACCCAGCCGGGACAGTGAAGCTTTCTTT
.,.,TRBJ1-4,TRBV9,CASSVGHSNEKLFF,TGTGCCAGCAGCGTGGGACACTCGAATGAAAAACTGTTTTTT
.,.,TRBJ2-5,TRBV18,CASSLLDSQETQYF,TGTGCCAGCTCACTTCTAGACAGTCAAGAGACCCAGTACTTC
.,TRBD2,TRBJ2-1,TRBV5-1,CASRPGPLASGGYNEQFF,TGCGCCAGCAGACCGGGACCCTTGGCTAGCGGGGGTTACAATGAGCAGTTCTTC
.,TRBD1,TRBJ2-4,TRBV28,CASTSQGRAKNIQYF,TGTGCCAGCACCTCACAGGGGAGAGCCAAAAACATTCAGTACTTC
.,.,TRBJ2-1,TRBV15,CATSRAQGFYNEQFF,TGTGCCACCAGCAGAGCCCAGGGTTTCTACAATGAGCAGTTCTTC
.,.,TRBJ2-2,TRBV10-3,CAISDGVVATGELFF,TGTGCCATCAGTGACGGGGTCGTGGCCACCGGGGAGCTGTTTTTT
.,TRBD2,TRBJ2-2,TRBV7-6,CASSLRRGGPVGELFF,TGTGCCAGCAGCTTACGACGGGGGGGCCCGGTCGGGGAGCTGTTTTTT
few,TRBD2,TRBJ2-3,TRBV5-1,CASSRNSGGATDTQYF,TGCGCCAGCAGCCGCAATAGCGGGGGGGCAACAGATACGCAGTATTTT
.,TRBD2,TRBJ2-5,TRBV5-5,CASSGLGLADQETQYF,TGTGCCAGCAGCGGGCTGGGACTAGCGGATCAAGAGACCCAGTACTTC
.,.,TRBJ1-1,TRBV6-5,CASSYSTDYGAEAFF,TGTGCCAGCAGTTACTCGACGGACTATGGGGCTGAAGCTTTCTTT